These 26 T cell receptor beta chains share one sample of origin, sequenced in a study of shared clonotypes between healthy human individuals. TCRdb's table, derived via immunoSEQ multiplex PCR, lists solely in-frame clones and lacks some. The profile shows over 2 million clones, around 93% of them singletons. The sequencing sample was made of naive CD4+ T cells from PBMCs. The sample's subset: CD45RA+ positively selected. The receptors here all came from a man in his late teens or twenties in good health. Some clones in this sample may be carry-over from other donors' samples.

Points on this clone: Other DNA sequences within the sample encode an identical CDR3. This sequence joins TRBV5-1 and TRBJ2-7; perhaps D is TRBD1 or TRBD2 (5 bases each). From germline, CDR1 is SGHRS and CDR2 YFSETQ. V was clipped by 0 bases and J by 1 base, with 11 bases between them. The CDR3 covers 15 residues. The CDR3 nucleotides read TGCGCCAGCAGCTTGGTAGGGACGGTTTCCTACGAGCAGTACTTC. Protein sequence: CASSLVGTVSYEQYF.

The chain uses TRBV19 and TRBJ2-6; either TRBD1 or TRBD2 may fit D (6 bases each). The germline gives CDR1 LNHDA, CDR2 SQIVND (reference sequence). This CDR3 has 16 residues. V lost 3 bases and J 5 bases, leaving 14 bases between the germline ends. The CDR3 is CASSMGGDIRANVLTF. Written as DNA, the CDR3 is TGTGCCAGTAGTATGGGGGGCGATATCAGGGCCAACGTCCTGACTTTC.

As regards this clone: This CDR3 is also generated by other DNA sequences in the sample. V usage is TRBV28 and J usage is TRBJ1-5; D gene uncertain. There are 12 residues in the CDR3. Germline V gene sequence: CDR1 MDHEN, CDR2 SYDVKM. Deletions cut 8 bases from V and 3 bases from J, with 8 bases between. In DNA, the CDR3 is TGTGCCAGCTCGGGAAACAATCAGCCCCAGCATTTT. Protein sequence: CASSGNNQPQHF.

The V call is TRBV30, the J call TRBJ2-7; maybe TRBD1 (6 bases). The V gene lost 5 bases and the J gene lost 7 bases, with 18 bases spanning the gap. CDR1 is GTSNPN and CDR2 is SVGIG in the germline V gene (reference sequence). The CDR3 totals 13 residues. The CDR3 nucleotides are TGTGCCTGGTCTGGCTCCTCAAGGGGGGAGCAGTACTTC. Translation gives CAWSGSSRGEQYF.

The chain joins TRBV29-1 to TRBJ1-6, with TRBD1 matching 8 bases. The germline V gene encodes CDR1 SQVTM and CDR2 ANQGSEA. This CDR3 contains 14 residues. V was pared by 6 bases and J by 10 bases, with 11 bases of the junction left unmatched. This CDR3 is CSVAGQGGNSPLHF. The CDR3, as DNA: TGCAGCGTAGCAGGACAGGGAGGAAACTCACCCCTCCACTTT.

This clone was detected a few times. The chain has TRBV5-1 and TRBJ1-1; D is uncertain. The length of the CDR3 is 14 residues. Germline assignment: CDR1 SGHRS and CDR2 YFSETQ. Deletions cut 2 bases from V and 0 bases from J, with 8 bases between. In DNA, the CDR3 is TGCGCCAGCAGCTTCCGACCGGTGAACACTGAAGCTTTCTTT. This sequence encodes CASSFRPVNTEAFF.

The CDR3 DNA reads TGTGCCTCCTGTCCAGGGGTAAGTTCCTACAATGAGCAGTTCTTC. It specifies CASCPGVSSYNEQFF. This chain links TRBV9 with TRBJ2-1; weak D call: TRBD1 (6 bases). Germline lookup yields CDR1 SGDLS and CDR2 YYNGEE. CDR3 size: 15 residues. V was trimmed by 10 bases and J by 1 base, leaving 18 bases between them.

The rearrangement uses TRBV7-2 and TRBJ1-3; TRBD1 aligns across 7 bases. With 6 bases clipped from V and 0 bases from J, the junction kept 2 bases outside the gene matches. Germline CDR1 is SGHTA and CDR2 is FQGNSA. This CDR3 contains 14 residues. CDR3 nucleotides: TGTGCCAGCAGTGACAGGGCCTCTGGAAACACCATATATTTT. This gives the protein CASSDRASGNTIYF.

The CDR3 loop is CASSEALQAPREYF. CDR3 coding DNA: TGTGCCAGCAGTGAAGCGCTTCAAGCGCCTCGGGAGTACTTC. The gene calls are TRBV2 and TRBJ2-5; D unclear. V gave up 0 bases and J gave up 12 bases, with 17 bases separating them. Per germline, CDR1 SNHLY and CDR2 FYNNEI. The CDR3 has 14 amino acids.

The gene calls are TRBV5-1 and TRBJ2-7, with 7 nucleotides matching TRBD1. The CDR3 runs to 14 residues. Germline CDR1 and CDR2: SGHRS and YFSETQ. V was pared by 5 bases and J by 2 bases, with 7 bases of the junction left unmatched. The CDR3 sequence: CASSDRVGPYEQYF. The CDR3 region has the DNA TGCGCCAGCAGTGACAGGGTCGGGCCCTACGAGCAGTACTTC.

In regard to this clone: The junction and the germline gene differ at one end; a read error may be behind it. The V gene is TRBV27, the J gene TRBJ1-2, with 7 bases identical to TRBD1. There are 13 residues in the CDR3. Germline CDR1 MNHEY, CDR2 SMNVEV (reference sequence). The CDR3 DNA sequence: TGTGCCAGCAGGGCGACAGGGAACTGTGGCTACACCTTC. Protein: CASRATGNCGYTF.

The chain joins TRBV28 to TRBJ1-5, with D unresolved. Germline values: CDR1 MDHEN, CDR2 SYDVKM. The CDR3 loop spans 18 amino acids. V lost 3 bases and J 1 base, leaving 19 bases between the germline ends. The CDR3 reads CASSFQDVAQRSNQPQHF. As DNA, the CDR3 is TGTGCCAGCAGTTTCCAGGACGTCGCCCAAAGGAGCAATCAGCCCCAGCATTTT. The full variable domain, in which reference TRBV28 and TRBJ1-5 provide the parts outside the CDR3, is DVKVTQSSRYLVKRTGEKVFLECVQDMDHENMFWYRQDPGLGLRLIYFSYDVKMKEKGDIPEGYSVSREKKERFSLILESASTNQTSMYLCASSFQDVAQRSNQPQHFGDGTRLSIL.

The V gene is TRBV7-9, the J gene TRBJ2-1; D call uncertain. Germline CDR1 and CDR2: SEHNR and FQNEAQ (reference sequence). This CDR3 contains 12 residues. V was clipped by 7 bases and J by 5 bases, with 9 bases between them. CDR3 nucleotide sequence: TGTGCCAGCAACCTCCTAAACAATGAGCAGTTCTTC. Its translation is CASNLLNNEQFF.

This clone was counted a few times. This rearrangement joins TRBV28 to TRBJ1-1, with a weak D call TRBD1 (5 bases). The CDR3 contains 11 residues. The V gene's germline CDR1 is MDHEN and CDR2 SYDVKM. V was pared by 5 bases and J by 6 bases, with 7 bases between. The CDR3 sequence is CASSGGAEAFF. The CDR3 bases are TGTGCCAGCAGTGGAGGGGCTGAAGCTTTCTTT. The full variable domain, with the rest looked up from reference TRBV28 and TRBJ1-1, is DVKVTQSSRYLVKRTGEKVFLECVQDMDHENMFWYRQDPGLGLRLIYFSYDVKMKEKGDIPEGYSVSREKKERFSLILESASTNQTSMYLCASSGGAEAFFGQGTRLTVV.

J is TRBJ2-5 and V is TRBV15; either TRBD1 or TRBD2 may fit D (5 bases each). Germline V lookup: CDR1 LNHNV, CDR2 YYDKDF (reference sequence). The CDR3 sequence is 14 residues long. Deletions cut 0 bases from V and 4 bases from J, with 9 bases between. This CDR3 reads CATSREWDPETQYF. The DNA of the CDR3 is TGTGCCACCAGCAGAGAGTGGGACCCAGAGACCCAGTACTTC.

CDR3 bases: TGTGCCAGCAGCCAAAAACAGGGGTCCCAAGAGACCCAGTACTTC. Translated, it gives CASSQKQGSQETQYF. The chain couples TRBV4-2 to TRBJ2-5; 7 bases are shared with TRBD1. J gave up 1 base and V 2 bases, and 4 bases lay outside the gene matches. The CDR3 extends over 15 amino acids. Germline V gives CDR1 LGHNA, CDR2 YNFKEQ.

The CDR3 DNA sequence: TGTGCCAGCAGCTCACCCGAAAGGCGAGGGGAACTGTTTTTT. Its translation is CASSSPERRGELFF. The J gene is TRBJ1-4, the V gene TRBV7-9; TRBD1 is a possible D gene (5 bases). V was clipped by 4 bases and J by 12 bases, with 18 bases between them. Germline CDR1 reads SEHNR; CDR2 reads FQNEAQ (reference sequence). The CDR3 loop spans 14 amino acids.

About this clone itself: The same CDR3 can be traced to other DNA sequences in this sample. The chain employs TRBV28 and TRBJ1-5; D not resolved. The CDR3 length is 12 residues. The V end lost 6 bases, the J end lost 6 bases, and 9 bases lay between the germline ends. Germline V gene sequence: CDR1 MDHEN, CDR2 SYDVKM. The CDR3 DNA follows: TGTGCCAGCAGCCCCCTCAGTCAGCCCCAGCATTTT. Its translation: CASSPLSQPQHF.

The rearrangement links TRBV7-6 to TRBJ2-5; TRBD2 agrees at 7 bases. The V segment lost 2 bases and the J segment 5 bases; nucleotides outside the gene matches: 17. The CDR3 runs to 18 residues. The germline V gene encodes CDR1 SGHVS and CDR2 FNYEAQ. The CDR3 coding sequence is TGTGCCAGCAGCTTAACGGCGACCTCGGCGGGAGTAGGGGAGACCCAGTACTTC. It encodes CASSLTATSAGVGETQYF.

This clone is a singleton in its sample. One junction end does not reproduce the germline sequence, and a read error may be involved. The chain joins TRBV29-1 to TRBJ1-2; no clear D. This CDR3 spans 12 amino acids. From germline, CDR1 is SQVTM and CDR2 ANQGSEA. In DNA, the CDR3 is TGCAGCGTTGAACTGACCGCCCTTGGTGTCTCCTTC. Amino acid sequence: CSVELTALGVSF.

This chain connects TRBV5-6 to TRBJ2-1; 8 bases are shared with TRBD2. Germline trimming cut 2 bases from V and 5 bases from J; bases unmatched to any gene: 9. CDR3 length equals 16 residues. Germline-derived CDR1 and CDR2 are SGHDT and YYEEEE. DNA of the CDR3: TGTGCCAGCAGCTTAGCCGGGACTAGTCGTAACAATGAGCAGTTCTTC. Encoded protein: CASSLAGTSRNNEQFF.

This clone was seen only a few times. In nucleotides, the CDR3 is TGTGCCAGCTCCCCCGGGACAGGGGGCAGCTATGGCTACACCTTC. It specifies CASSPGTGGSYGYTF. The chain employs TRBV18 and TRBJ1-2; 12 bases are a match to TRBD1. CDR3 length equals 15 residues. From germline, CDR1 is KGHSH and CDR2 LQKENI. The V gene end was trimmed by 6 bases and the J gene end by 4 bases; junction bases not matched to a gene: 6.

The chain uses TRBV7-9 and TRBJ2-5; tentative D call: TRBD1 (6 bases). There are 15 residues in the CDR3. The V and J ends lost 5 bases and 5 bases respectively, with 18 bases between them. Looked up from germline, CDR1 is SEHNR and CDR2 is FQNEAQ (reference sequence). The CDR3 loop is CASSPNSGVRETQYF. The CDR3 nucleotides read TGTGCCAGCAGCCCCAATTCAGGGGTCCGGGAGACCCAGTACTTC.

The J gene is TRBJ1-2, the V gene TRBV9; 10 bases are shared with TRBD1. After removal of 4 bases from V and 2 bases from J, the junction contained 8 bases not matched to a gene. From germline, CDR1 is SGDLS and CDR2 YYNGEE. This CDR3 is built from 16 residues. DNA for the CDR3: TGTGCCAGCAGCCCTGACTCGACAGGGGGCAACTATGGCTACACCTTC. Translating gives CASSPDSTGGNYGYTF.

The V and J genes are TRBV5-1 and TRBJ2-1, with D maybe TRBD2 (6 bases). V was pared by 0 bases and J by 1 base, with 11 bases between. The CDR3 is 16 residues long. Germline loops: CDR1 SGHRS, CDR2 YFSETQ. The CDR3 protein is CASSLAGDMSYNEQFF. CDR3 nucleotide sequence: TGCGCCAGCAGCTTGGCGGGAGATATGTCCTACAATGAGCAGTTCTTC. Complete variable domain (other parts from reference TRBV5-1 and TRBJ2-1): KAGVTQTPRYLIKTRGQQVTLSCSPISGHRSVSWYQQTPGQGLQFLFEYFSETQRNKGNFPGRFSGRQFSNSRSEMNVSTLELGDSALYLCASSLAGDMSYNEQFFGPGTRLTVL.

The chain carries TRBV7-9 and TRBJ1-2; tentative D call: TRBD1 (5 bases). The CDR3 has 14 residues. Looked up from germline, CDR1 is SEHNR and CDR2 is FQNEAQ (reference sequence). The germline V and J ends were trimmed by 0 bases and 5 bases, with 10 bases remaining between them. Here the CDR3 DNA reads TGTGCCAGCAGCTTAGCACTGGGGGGGTATGGCTACACCTTC. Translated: CASSLALGGYGYTF.